This T cell receptor beta chain was observed in a study of HIV-infected patients and healthy controls. Follow-up blood was drawn about 14 weeks, roughly three months, after antiretroviral therapy began. The repertoire came from unfractionated whole blood and reflected all unsorted peripheral T cells. This clonotype was counted at least ten times. Trimming took 4 bases from V and 6 from J, leaving 9 bases between them. Germline CDR1 SEHNR, CDR2 FQNEAQ (reference sequence). This CDR3 is 13 amino acids long. Around 500 ng RNA was reverse transcribed with alpha and beta constant-region primers. Each of the alpha and beta chains got its own library through chain-specific third strand synthesis with indices. Two random hexamers, added before amplification and joined, formed each molecule's 12-nucleotide barcode. TCRdb itself ran the 5' RACE reads through MiXCR, one entry per CDR3 protein. The sample shows 18,000 or so distinct CDR3 sequences, under 9.5% of them seen only once.

This TCR derives from an adult with HIV infection. The specimen was blood, collected during antiretroviral therapy. The V and J genes are TRBV7-9 and TRBJ2-2; D remains unclear. The CDR3 loop is CASSSGIAGELFF. The CDR3 nucleotides are TGTGCCAGCAGCTCCGGTATCGCCGGGGAGCTGTTTTTT.